These 10 T cell receptor beta chains originate from one sample sequenced in a study of shared clonotypes between healthy human individuals. Profiling relied on immunoSEQ multiplex PCR, and the TCRdb table lists in-frame clones only, not all of them. The sample records approximately 1.9 million clones, around 93% being singletons. Naive CD8 cells lacked CD45RO and underwent positive selection for CCR7, leaving out terminally differentiated effector memory CD45RA+ cells. The sequenced sample consisted of naive CD8+ T cells from PBMCs. These receptors were collected from a man aged 18 to 30 in good health. Some clones in this sample may be carry-over from other donors' samples.

This clone was counted once. The J gene is TRBJ1-1, the V gene TRBV5-1; maybe TRBD1 (5 bases). V gave up 4 bases and J gave up 2 bases, with 15 bases separating them. The CDR3 is 15 amino acids. Germline V gene data show CDR1 as SGHRS and CDR2 as YFSETQ. The CDR3 protein is CASSPVVGPNTEAFF. Written as DNA, the CDR3 is TGCGCCAGCAGCCCGGTGGTGGGACCCAACACTGAAGCTTTCTTT.

The V and J genes are TRBV28 and TRBJ1-2; unclear D gene. V lost 7 bases to trimming and J lost 4 bases, with 7 bases between them. Germline CDR1 and CDR2: MDHEN and SYDVKM. The CDR3 runs 11 residues. The CDR3 DNA sequence: TGTGCCAGCACTGGAGCCTATGGCTACACCTTC. Its translation is CASTGAYGYTF.

There are a few counts of this clone. The sample holds other DNA sequences that translate to the same CDR3. The V and J genes are TRBV5-1 and TRBJ1-1; D ambiguous. V lost 2 bases, J lost 5 bases, and 7 bases lay in between. From germline, CDR1 is SGHRS and CDR2 YFSETQ. CDR3 size: 12 residues. CDR3: CASSFGGTEAFF. The DNA for the CDR3 is TGCGCCAGCAGCTTTGGCGGGACTGAAGCTTTCTTT.

The table lists this clone with a few counts. This rearrangement joins TRBV27 to TRBJ2-2; 7 bases are shared with TRBD1. This CDR3 comprises 15 residues. V gave up 1 base and J gave up 3 bases; unmatched junction bases: 2. Germline loops: CDR1 MNHEY, CDR2 SMNVEV (reference sequence). CDR3 sequence: CASSLYTGDTGELFF. The CDR3, as DNA: TGTGCCAGCAGTTTATACACAGGGGACACCGGGGAGCTGTTTTTT.

The chain is built from TRBV27 and TRBJ2-1, with TRBD2 identical over 8 bases. Trimming at V came to 6 bases and at J to 4 bases, leaving 5 bases not matched to a gene. The CDR3 spans 14 residues. Germline CDR1 is MNHEY and CDR2 is SMNVEV (reference sequence). This CDR3 is CASSATSVYNEQFF. DNA of the CDR3: TGTGCCAGCAGCGCGACTAGCGTGTACAATGAGCAGTTCTTC.

V usage is TRBV28 and J usage is TRBJ1-5; a possible D gene is TRBD1 (5 bases). CDR3 length equals 16 residues. Germline-derived CDR1 and CDR2 are MDHEN and SYDVKM. V dropped 3 bases and J dropped 5 bases, with 17 bases sitting between them. As DNA, the CDR3 is TGTGCCAGCAGTTTCGGGTTGGGGCCGGTAGATCAGCCCCAGCATTTT. Translated, it gives CASSFGLGPVDQPQHF.

The chain carries TRBV7-6 and TRBJ1-4; tentative D call: TRBD1 (6 bases). CDR1 is SGHVS, CDR2 FNYEAQ, per germline. The CDR3 spans 14 residues. The germline V and J ends were trimmed by 4 bases and 8 bases, with 14 bases remaining between them. CDR3 amino acids: CASSSLGTTEKLFF. Written as DNA, the CDR3 is TGTGCCAGCAGCTCACTCGGGACAACAGAAAAACTGTTTTTT.

J is TRBJ2-2 and V is TRBV6-5; D is unresolved. CDR1 is MNHEY, CDR2 SVGAGI, per germline. The V end was cut by 2 bases, the J end by 6 bases, with 13 bases between. The CDR3 contains 15 residues. The CDR3: CASSYLKASPGELFF. CDR3 DNA: TGTGCCAGCAGTTACCTTAAAGCGTCCCCCGGGGAGCTGTTTTTT.

The chain recombines TRBV11-2 with TRBJ2-7; 7 bases are shared with TRBD2. The V gene's germline CDR1 is SGHAT and CDR2 FQNNGV. CDR3 size: 19 residues. The V segment lost 2 bases and the J segment 1 base; nucleotides outside the gene matches: 17. The CDR3, as DNA: TGTGCCAGCAGCTTAACCCCGGGTTCGGGGGAGGGTAAATCCTACGAGCAGTACTTC. Its protein is CASSLTPGSGEGKSYEQYF.

The chain is built from TRBV4-1 and TRBJ1-3; D call uncertain. Trimming removed 4 bases from V and 0 bases from J, with 10 bases in between. The CDR3 is 15 amino acids. The germline V gene encodes CDR1 MGHRA and CDR2 YSYEKL. The CDR3 here is CASSLLGRSGNTIYF. The CDR3 region has the DNA TGCGCCAGCAGCCTATTGGGCCGCTCTGGAAACACCATATATTTT.